The 20 T cell receptor beta chains given below trace back to one sample, sequenced in a study of blood T cell repertoires in COVID-19. The protocol was immunoSEQ multiplex PCR, while the TCRdb copy is restricted to in-frame clones and leaves out a portion. The repertoire includes about 98,000 clones, approximately 79% of them detected once, and roughly a tenth sits in the top ten. Sequences were obtained from peripheral blood. All receptors derive from a man in his 70s with active or convalescent COVID-19.

J is TRBJ1-2 and V is TRBV5-6, with a weak D call TRBD1 (5 bases). CDR1 SGHDT and CDR2 YYEEEE come from the germline V gene. Trimming stripped 3 bases from V and 4 bases from J, with 16 bases between. This CDR3 contains 15 residues. The CDR3 DNA sequence: TGTGCCAGCAGCTGGAGGACTCCCGGGGGCTATGGCTACACCTTC. Translation gives CASSWRTPGGYGYTF.

This rearrangement joins TRBV6-5 to TRBJ2-1, with 9 nucleotides matching TRBD1. The CDR3 is 15 residues long. The trim removed 7 bases at V and 4 bases at J, leaving 8 bases unmatched. From germline, CDR1 is MNHEY and CDR2 SVGAGI. CDR3 loop: CASTRGTGSYNEQFF. CDR3 sequence (DNA): TGTGCCAGCACGCGCGGGACAGGGAGTTACAATGAGCAGTTCTTC.

V and J are TRBV27 and TRBJ2-3, with 8 bases identical to TRBD1. V shed 9 bases, J shed 2 bases, and the junction held 7 bases outside the gene matches. The CDR3 extends over 14 amino acids. Germline V gene data show CDR1 as MNHEY and CDR2 as SMNVEV (reference sequence). The CDR3: CASYQGAFTDTQYF. The CDR3, as DNA: TGTGCCAGTTACCAGGGGGCATTCACAGATACGCAGTATTTT.

This clone was seen just once. In DNA form, the CDR3 reads TGTGCCAGCAGTCTAGCGGGGGCGCGGGCCCAGTACTTC. Translated, it gives CASSLAGARAQYF. V usage is TRBV7-2 and J usage is TRBJ2-5; 10 bases agree with TRBD2. The CDR3 is 13 residues long. The germline gives CDR1 SGHTA, CDR2 FQGNSA. The V and J ends lost 6 bases and 9 bases, in that order; junction bases with no gene match: 7.

As DNA, the CDR3 is TGCGCCAGCAGCCATCCCCCTGGCGGCAATGAGCAGTTCTTC. This encodes CASSHPPGGNEQFF. V and J are TRBV4-1 and TRBJ2-1; D is ambiguous. V lost 3 bases and J lost 6, with 12 bases in between. Germline loops: CDR1 MGHRA, CDR2 YSYEKL. This CDR3 is 14 amino acids long.

In its sample, this clone was seen many times. The chain joins TRBV4-1 to TRBJ2-6; the D is unclear. The CDR3 is 13 residues long. The ends were cut back, 8 bases at V and 0 bases at J, with 5 bases in the middle. Germline lookup yields CDR1 MGHRA and CDR2 YSYEKL. Here the CDR3 reads CASRSSGANVLTF. For the CDR3, the DNA is TGCGCCAGCCGGTCCTCTGGGGCCAACGTCCTGACTTTC.

This chain uses TRBV5-6 with TRBJ2-3; 14 nucleotides agree with TRBD2. The germline CDR1 and CDR2 sequences are SGHDT and YYEEEE. The CDR3 is 19 residues long. J lost 2 bases, V lost 0 bases, and 8 bases had no gene match. The CDR3 loop is CASSLGLAGGQGATDTQYF. DNA of the CDR3: TGTGCCAGCAGCTTGGGACTAGCGGGGGGGCAAGGCGCCACAGATACGCAGTATTTT.

CDR3 region: CASRLGHPETQYF. The CDR3, as DNA: TGTGCCAGCAGACTGGGACATCCAGAGACCCAGTACTTC. The rearrangement links TRBV6-5 to TRBJ2-5, with D tentatively TRBD1 (6 bases). Germline lookup yields CDR1 MNHEY and CDR2 SVGAGI. The length of the CDR3 is 13 residues. V was cut by 6 bases and J by 4 bases, with 12 bases left in between.

This chain joins TRBV19 and TRBJ1-6; 11 nucleotides match TRBD1. V was clipped by 3 bases and J by 10 bases; unmatched bases: 5. This CDR3 has 15 amino acids. From germline, CDR1 is LNHDA and CDR2 SQIVND (reference sequence). The CDR3 bases are TGTGCCAGTAGTATTGGACAGGGGGCGAGCTCACCCCTCCACTTT. Its protein is CASSIGQGASSPLHF.

The chain uses TRBV7-9 and TRBJ2-1; D is undetermined. This CDR3 contains 12 residues. Trimming removed 6 bases at V and 11 bases at J, with 14 bases between. Germline V gives CDR1 SEHNR, CDR2 FQNEAQ (reference sequence). Written as DNA, the CDR3 is TGTGCCAGCAGGAACCCCGCCGGTAAGCAGTTCTTC. Amino acid sequence: CASRNPAGKQFF.

The V and J genes are TRBV29-1 and TRBJ1-2, with TRBD1 matching over 7 bases. With V trimmed by 3 bases and J by 8 bases, 12 bases remained unmatched. The CDR3 consists of 14 residues. Germline CDR1 SQVTM, CDR2 ANQGSEA. The CDR3 sequence is CSVDGGRGTEGYTF. CDR3 bases: TGCAGCGTTGATGGGGGTCGTGGGACAGAAGGCTACACCTTC.

The chain couples TRBV14 to TRBJ1-3; weak D call: TRBD1 (5 bases). The CDR3 totals 19 residues. Germline values: CDR1 SGHDN, CDR2 FVKESK. The ends were cut back, 4 bases at V and 0 bases at J, with 22 bases in the middle. The CDR3 here is CASSRHGGSTLLSGNTIYF. In DNA form, the CDR3 reads TGTGCCAGCAGCCGCCACGGGGGGTCTACCCTCCTCTCTGGAAACACCATATATTTT.

The chain carries TRBV6-5 and TRBJ2-3, with TRBD2 identical over 11 bases. Trimming cost V 8 bases and J 6 bases; bases outside gene matches: 10. Germline V CDR1 and CDR2: MNHEY, SVGAGI. This CDR3 spans 15 amino acids. The CDR3 nucleotides are TGTGCCAGCGCTATAGCGGGGGGGCCCGGGGATACGCAGTATTTT. This encodes CASAIAGGPGDTQYF.

This chain uses TRBV12-5 with TRBJ2-7; 15 positions match TRBD2. V dropped 1 base and J dropped 5; count of bases not matched to a gene: 0. Germline V lookup: CDR1 LGHNT, CDR2 FRNRAP. This CDR3 region has 15 residues. The CDR3 reads CASGLGTSGGDEQYF. The CDR3 DNA reads as TGTGCTAGTGGTTTGGGGACTAGCGGGGGGGACGAGCAGTACTTC. Full variable domain (outside the CDR3, taken from reference TRBV12-5 and TRBJ2-7): DARVTQTPRHKVTEMGQEVTMRCQPILGHNTVFWYRQTMMQGLELLAYFRNRAPLDDSGMPKDRFSAEMPDATLATLKIQPSEPRDSAVYFCASGLGTSGGDEQYFGPGTRLTVT.

The rearrangement links TRBV19 to TRBJ1-2, with a possible D match to TRBD1 (6 bases). V shed 4 bases and J shed 4 bases, with 10 bases lying between them. The CDR3 is made up of 13 amino acids. CDR1 is LNHDA and CDR2 is SQIVND in the germline V gene (reference sequence). CDR3 sequence reads: CASSTGQSYGYTF. CDR3 nucleotides: TGTGCCAGTAGTACAGGACAGAGCTATGGCTACACCTTC.

V gene TRBV5-4 combines with J gene TRBJ2-3; TRBD1 matches 7 bases. Germline values: CDR1 SGHNT, CDR2 YYREEE (reference sequence). This CDR3 region has 15 residues. With 0 bases clipped from V and 3 bases from J, the junction kept 4 bases outside the gene matches. CDR3 residues: CASSLEGASTDTQYF. The CDR3 region has the DNA TGTGCCAGCAGCTTGGAGGGGGCTAGTACAGATACGCAGTATTTT.

This chain links TRBV3-1 (or the pseudogene TRBV3-2) with TRBJ2-7; 10 nucleotides align to TRBD1. This CDR3 region has 16 residues. The junction had 9 bases not matched to a gene; V was cut back by 2 bases and J by 5 bases. CDR1 LGHDT and CDR2 YNNKEL come from the germline V gene (reference sequence). In DNA, the CDR3 is TGTGCCAGCAGCCAAAAGCTCGGGACAGGGGTAAACGAGCAGTACTTC. This codes for CASSQKLGTGVNEQYF.

The V gene is TRBV7-9, the J gene TRBJ2-7; a possible D gene is TRBD1 (6 bases). Trimming shortened V by 4 bases and J by 6 bases, and 10 bases separated the two germline ends. CDR1 SEHNR and CDR2 FQNEAQ come from the germline V gene (reference sequence). The CDR3 length is 12 residues. The CDR3 sequence: CASSSQGSEQYF. DNA of the CDR3: TGTGCCAGCAGCTCACAGGGTTCCGAGCAGTACTTC. The full variable domain, rest sourced from reference TRBV7-9 and TRBJ2-7, is DTGVSQNPRHKITKRGQNVTFRCDPISEHNRLYWYRQTLGQGPEFLTYFQNEAQLEKSRLLSDRFSAERPKGSFSTLEIQRTEQGDSAMYLCASSSQGSEQYFGPGTRLTVT.

V is TRBV5-4 and J is TRBJ1-2, with 8 bases identical to TRBD1. CDR1 and CDR2 from the germline V gene are SGHNT and YYREEE (reference sequence). J was trimmed by 4 bases and V by 4 bases; bases with no gene match: 18. The CDR3 is 18 amino acids. In DNA form, the CDR3 reads TGTGCCAGCAGCCCTTATACAGGGGGGAATCGGGACCTCTATGGCTACACCTTC. It specifies CASSPYTGGNRDLYGYTF.

V usage is TRBV5-5 and J usage is TRBJ2-7; TRBD1 matches 8 bases. Germline loops: CDR1 SGHKS, CDR2 YYEKEE (reference sequence). The CDR3 runs 15 residues. V trimming: 5 bases; J trimming: 2 bases; junction bases outside the gene matches: 9. DNA for the CDR3: TGTGCCAGCAGAAACAGACAGGGGTTTACCTACGAGCAGTACTTC. Translation: CASRNRQGFTYEQYF.